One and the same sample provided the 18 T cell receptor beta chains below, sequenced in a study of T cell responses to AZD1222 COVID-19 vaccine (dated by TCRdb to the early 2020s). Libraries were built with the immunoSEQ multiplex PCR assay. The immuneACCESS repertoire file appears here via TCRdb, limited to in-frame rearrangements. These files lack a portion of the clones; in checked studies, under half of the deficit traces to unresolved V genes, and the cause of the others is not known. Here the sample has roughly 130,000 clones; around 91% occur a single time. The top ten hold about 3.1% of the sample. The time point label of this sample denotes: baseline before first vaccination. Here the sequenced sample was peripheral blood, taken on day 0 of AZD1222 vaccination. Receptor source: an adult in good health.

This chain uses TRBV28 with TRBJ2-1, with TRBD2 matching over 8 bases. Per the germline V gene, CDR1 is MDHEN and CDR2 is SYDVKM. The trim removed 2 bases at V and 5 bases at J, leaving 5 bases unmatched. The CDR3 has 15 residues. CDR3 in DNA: TGTGCCAGCAGTTTAACCGGGAGGGCTAACAATGAGCAGTTCTTC. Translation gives CASSLTGRANNEQFF.

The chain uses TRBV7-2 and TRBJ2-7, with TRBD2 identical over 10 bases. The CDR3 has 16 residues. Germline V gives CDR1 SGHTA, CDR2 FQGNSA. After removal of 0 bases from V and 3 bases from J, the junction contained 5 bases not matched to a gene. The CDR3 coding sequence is TGTGCCAGCAGCTTAGCGCCTAGCGGGGGAATCTACGAGCAGTACTTC. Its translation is CASSLAPSGGIYEQYF.

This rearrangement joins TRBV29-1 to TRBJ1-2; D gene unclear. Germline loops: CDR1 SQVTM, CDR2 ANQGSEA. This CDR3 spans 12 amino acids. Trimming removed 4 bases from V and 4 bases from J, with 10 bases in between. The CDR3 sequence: CSVARVGYGYTF. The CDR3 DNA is TGCAGCGTTGCCCGGGTTGGCTATGGCTACACCTTC.

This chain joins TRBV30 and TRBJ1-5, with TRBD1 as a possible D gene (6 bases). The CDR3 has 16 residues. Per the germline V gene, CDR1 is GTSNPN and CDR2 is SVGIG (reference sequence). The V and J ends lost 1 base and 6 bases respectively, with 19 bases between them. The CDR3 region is CAWSDHGGLRRQPQHF. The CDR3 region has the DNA TGTGCCTGGAGTGACCATGGGGGGCTAAGACGTCAGCCCCAGCATTTT.

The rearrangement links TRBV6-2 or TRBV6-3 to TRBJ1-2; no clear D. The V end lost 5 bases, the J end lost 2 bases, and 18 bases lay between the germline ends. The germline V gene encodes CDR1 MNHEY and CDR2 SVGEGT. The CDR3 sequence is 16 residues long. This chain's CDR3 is CASSRRGGVTNYGYTF. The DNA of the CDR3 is TGTGCCAGCAGTCGGCGGGGTGGGGTGACCAACTATGGCTACACCTTC.

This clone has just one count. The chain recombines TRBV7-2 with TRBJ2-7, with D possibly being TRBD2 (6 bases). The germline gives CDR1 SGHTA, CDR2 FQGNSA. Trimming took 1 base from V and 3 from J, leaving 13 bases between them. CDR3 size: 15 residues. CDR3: CASSLDSGGDYEQYF. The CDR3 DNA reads TGTGCCAGCAGCTTAGATTCAGGAGGGGACTACGAGCAGTACTTC.

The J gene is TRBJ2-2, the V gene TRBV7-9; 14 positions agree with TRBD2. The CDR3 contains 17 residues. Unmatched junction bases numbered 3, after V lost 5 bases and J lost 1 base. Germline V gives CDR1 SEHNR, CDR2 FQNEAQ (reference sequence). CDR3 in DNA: TGTGCCAGCAGCCTCGGGACTAGCGGGGGGAACACCGGGGAGCTGTTTTTT. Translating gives CASSLGTSGGNTGELFF.

The CDR3 loop is CAISEPYRGKDYGYTF. The DNA of the CDR3 is TGTGCCATCAGTGAGCCCTACAGGGGAAAGGACTATGGCTACACCTTC. The rearrangement uses TRBV10-3 and TRBJ1-2; 7 bases line up with TRBD1. The CDR3 consists of 16 residues. J gave up 3 bases and V 2 bases, and 9 bases lay outside the gene matches. The germline CDR1 and CDR2 sequences are ENHRY and SYGVKD.

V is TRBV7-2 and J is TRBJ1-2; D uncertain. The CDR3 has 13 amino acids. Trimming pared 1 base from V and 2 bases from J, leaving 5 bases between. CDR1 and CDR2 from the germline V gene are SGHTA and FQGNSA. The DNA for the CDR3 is TGTGCCAGCAGCTTAGACGGAAACTATGGCTACACCTTC. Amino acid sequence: CASSLDGNYGYTF.

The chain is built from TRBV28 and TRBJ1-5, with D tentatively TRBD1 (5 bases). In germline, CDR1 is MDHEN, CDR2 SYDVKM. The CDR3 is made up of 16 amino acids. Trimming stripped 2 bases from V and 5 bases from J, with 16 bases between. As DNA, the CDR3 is TGTGCCAGCAGTTTACTAGGGAGGGGATACGATCAGCCCCAGCATTTT. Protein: CASSLLGRGYDQPQHF.

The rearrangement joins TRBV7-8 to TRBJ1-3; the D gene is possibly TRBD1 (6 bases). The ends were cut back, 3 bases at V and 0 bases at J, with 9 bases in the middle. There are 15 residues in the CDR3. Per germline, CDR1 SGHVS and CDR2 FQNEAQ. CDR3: CASSLRDNSGNTIYF. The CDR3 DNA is TGTGCCAGCAGCTTGCGGGACAACTCTGGAAACACCATATATTTT.

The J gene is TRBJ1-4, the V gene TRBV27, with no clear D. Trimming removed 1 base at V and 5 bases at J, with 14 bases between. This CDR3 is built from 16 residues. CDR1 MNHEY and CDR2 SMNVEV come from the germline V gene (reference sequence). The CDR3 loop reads CASSLYPAFDNEKLFF. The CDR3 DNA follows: TGTGCCAGCAGTTTATACCCGGCCTTCGACAATGAAAAACTGTTTTTT.

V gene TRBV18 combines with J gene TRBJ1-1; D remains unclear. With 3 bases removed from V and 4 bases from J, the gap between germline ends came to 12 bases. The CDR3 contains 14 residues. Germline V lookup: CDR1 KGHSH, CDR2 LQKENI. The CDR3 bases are TGTGCCAGCTCACCTAAAGCGACCGGCACTGAAGCTTTCTTT. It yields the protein CASSPKATGTEAFF.

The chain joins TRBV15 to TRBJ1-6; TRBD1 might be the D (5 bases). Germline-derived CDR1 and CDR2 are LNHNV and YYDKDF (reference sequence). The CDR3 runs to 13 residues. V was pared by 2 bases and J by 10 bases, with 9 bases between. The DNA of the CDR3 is TGTGCCACCAGCAGACAGGGAAGCTCACCCCTCCACTTT. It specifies CATSRQGSSPLHF.

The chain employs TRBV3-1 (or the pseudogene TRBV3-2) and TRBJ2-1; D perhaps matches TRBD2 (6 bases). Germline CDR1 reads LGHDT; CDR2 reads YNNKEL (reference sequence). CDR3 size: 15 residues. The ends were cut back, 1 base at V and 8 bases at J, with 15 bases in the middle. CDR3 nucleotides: TGTGCCAGCAGCCAAGCGCCTAGCGTATTCTATGAGCAGTTCTTC. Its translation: CASSQAPSVFYEQFF.

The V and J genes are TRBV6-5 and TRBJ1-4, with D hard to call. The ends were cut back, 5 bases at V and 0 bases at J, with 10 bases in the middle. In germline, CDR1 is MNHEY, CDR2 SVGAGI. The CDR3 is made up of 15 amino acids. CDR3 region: CASSPFTATNEKLFF. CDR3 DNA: TGTGCCAGCAGTCCCTTTACTGCAACTAATGAAAAACTGTTTTTT.

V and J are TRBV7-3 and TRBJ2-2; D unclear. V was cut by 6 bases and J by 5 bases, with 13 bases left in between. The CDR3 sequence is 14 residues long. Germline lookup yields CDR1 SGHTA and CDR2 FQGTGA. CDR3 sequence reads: CASRLGRETGELFF. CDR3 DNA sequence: TGTGCCAGCAGGTTAGGCCGCGAGACCGGGGAGCTGTTTTTT.

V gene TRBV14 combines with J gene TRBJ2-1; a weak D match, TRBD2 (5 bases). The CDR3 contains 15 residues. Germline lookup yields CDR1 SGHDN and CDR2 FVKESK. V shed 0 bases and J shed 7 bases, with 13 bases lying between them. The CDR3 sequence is CASSQDGLASNEQFF. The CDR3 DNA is TGTGCCAGCAGCCAAGATGGGCTAGCAAGTAATGAGCAGTTCTTC.